Each of the 6 T cell receptor beta chains below was sequenced from the same sample in a study of cytomegalovirus exposure and HLA in healthy donors. Libraries were prepared by immunoSEQ multiplex PCR; TCRdb keeps only in-frame clonotypes and omits some of them. The data hold more than 90,000 clones, with 88% observed a single time. Sequenced sample: PBMCs. These receptors originate from a man between 18 and 29 years old in good health and CMV-seronegative.

The chain carries TRBV6-5 and TRBJ2-1; 7 bases agree with TRBD1. Germline CDR1 and CDR2: MNHEY and SVGAGI. The CDR3 spans 15 residues. V was pared by 6 bases and J by 7 bases, with 12 bases of the junction left unmatched. The CDR3 DNA reads as TGTGCCAGCAGCCGGCAAGGGGGCGCTGGAAATGAGCAGTTCTTC. It yields the protein CASSRQGGAGNEQFF.

The chain links TRBV6-5 to TRBJ1-1; 9 nucleotides align to TRBD1. Germline trimming cut 5 bases from V and 0 bases from J; bases unmatched to any gene: 1. Germline CDR1 reads MNHEY; CDR2 reads SVGAGI. The CDR3 extends over 14 amino acids. The CDR3 DNA is TGTGCCAGCAGTGGACAGGGGCTGAACACTGAAGCTTTCTTT. Its protein is CASSGQGLNTEAFF.

The V and J genes are TRBV5-1 and TRBJ2-3, with 8 bases matching TRBD2. CDR3 length equals 17 residues. Germline trimming cut 0 bases from V and 2 bases from J; bases unmatched to any gene: 8. Germline values: CDR1 SGHRS, CDR2 YFSETQ. The CDR3 region is CASSLADSGVFTDTQYF. Written as DNA, the CDR3 is TGCGCCAGCAGCTTGGCAGATAGCGGGGTATTCACAGATACGCAGTATTTT. Combining the CDR3 with reference TRBV5-1 and TRBJ2-3 gives the whole variable domain KAGVTQTPRYLIKTRGQQVTLSCSPISGHRSVSWYQQTPGQGLQFLFEYFSETQRNKGNFPGRFSGRQFSNSRSEMNVSTLELGDSALYLCASSLADSGVFTDTQYFGPGTRLTVL.

This clone was seen once. The chain joins TRBV11-3 to TRBJ2-5; 7 bases line up with TRBD1. The CDR3 is made up of 16 amino acids. The germline V gene has CDR1 SGHNT and CDR2 YENEEA. V shed 6 bases, J shed 3 bases, and the junction held 13 bases outside the gene matches. This CDR3 is CASRTSLDRQKETQYF. The CDR3 DNA reads TGTGCCAGCAGGACTTCTTTGGACAGGCAAAAAGAGACCCAGTACTTC.

V usage is TRBV9 and J usage is TRBJ2-7, with a weak D call TRBD1 (6 bases). Germline assignment: CDR1 SGDLS and CDR2 YYNGEE. CDR3 length: 15 amino acids. Trimming shortened V by 4 bases and J by 2 bases, and 16 bases separated the two germline ends. The CDR3 is CASSLSGQGPYEQYF. CDR3 bases: TGTGCCAGCAGCCTCTCCGGGCAGGGGCCCTACGAGCAGTACTTC.

The V gene is TRBV27, the J gene TRBJ2-7; D ambiguous. This CDR3 region has 14 residues. The V and J ends lost 6 bases and 2 bases respectively, with 14 bases between them. Germline assignment: CDR1 MNHEY and CDR2 SMNVEV (reference sequence). The CDR3 region is CASRRVGYTYEQYF. The CDR3, as DNA: TGTGCCAGCAGGAGAGTGGGCTACACCTACGAGCAGTACTTC.